These 21 T cell receptor beta chains were all obtained from the same sample, sequenced in a study of cytomegalovirus exposure and HLA in healthy donors. 60 Vbeta and 13 Jbeta primers were used in PCR. Sequenced by immunoSEQ multiplex PCR; TCRdb stores in-frame clones only, minus some. Of fewer than 200,000 clones listed, 71% are singletons. The sequenced sample was PBMCs. The receptor set was obtained from a woman in her thirties in good health and CMV-seronegative.

This sequence joins TRBV2 and TRBJ1-1; D not certain. CDR1 and CDR2 (germline): SNHLY, FYNNEI. The CDR3 has 13 amino acids. V was trimmed by 5 bases and J by 0 bases, leaving 7 bases between them. CDR3 loop: CASSRDLNTEAFF. CDR3 coding DNA: TGTGCCAGCAGTCGGGATTTGAACACTGAAGCTTTCTTT.

This clone was seen a few times. The rearrangement uses TRBV7-9 and TRBJ2-4; D perhaps matches TRBD2 (8 bases). The V end was cut by 5 bases, the J end by 10 bases, with 27 bases between. Germline CDR1 SEHNR, CDR2 FQNEAQ (reference sequence). The CDR3 is made up of 17 amino acids. CDR3 in amino acids: CASSTLLVREGRGIQYF. CDR3 sequence (DNA): TGTGCCAGCAGCACCCTTTTAGTCCGGGAGGGCAGGGGGATTCAGTACTTC.

V is TRBV6-6 and J is TRBJ1-1; no reliable D call. V gave up 2 bases and J gave up 1 base, with 5 bases separating them. In germline, CDR1 is MNHNY, CDR2 SVGAGI (reference sequence). This CDR3 is built from 13 residues. DNA of the CDR3: TGTGCCAGCAGTTACGCAGAGAACACTGAAGCTTTCTTT. The encoded protein is CASSYAENTEAFF.

V is TRBV11-2 and J is TRBJ2-5; 10 bases match TRBD2. Germline V gives CDR1 SGHAT, CDR2 FQNNGV. This CDR3 has 15 residues. J lost 5 bases, V lost 5 bases, and 8 bases had no gene match. The CDR3 DNA follows: TGTGCCAGCAGCCGGACTAGCGGAGGGGTGGAGACCCAGTACTTC. Its protein is CASSRTSGGVETQYF.

The V call is TRBV15, the J call TRBJ1-1, with a possible D match to TRBD1 (5 bases). Deletions cut 2 bases from V and 1 base from J, with 11 bases between. This CDR3 has 15 amino acids. From germline, CDR1 is LNHNV and CDR2 YYDKDF (reference sequence). CDR3 sequence reads: CATSRSTGPNTEAFF. Written as DNA, the CDR3 is TGTGCCACCAGCAGATCCACAGGACCGAACACTGAAGCTTTCTTT.

The chain joins TRBV7-9 to TRBJ2-1, with 9 bases lining up with TRBD2. CDR1 is SEHNR and CDR2 is FQNEAQ in the germline V gene (reference sequence). J was trimmed by 6 bases and V by 5 bases; bases with no gene match: 8. CDR3 length equals 15 residues. The DNA for the CDR3 is TGTGCCAGCAGCCCGCGGGGGGGCCGTGGCAATGAGCAGTTCTTC. Protein: CASSPRGGRGNEQFF.

This chain joins TRBV7-9 and TRBJ1-1, with D perhaps TRBD1 (6 bases). Per the germline V gene, CDR1 is SEHNR and CDR2 is FQNEAQ (reference sequence). V lost 5 bases and J lost 6, with 10 bases in between. This CDR3 is 12 amino acids long. The CDR3 reads CASSLGGSEAFF. For the CDR3, the DNA is TGTGCCAGCAGCCTTGGGGGCTCTGAAGCTTTCTTT.

This chain links TRBV12-5 with TRBJ2-1; no clear D. CDR1 is LGHNT and CDR2 is FRNRAP in the germline V gene. The CDR3 spans 13 residues. Trimming shortened V by 7 bases and J by 8 bases, and 15 bases separated the two germline ends. Here the CDR3 reads CASAGDSFDEQFF. In DNA, the CDR3 is TGTGCTAGTGCCGGCGATAGCTTTGATGAGCAGTTCTTC.

The chain joins TRBV2 to TRBJ2-5; TRBD1 agrees at 9 bases. The J call may be mistaken, given a closer DNA end match to TRBJ2-7. The germline CDR1 and CDR2 sequences are SNHLY and FYNNEI. The CDR3 sequence is 14 residues long. The CDR3 region is CASSERDRAYEQYF. CDR3 DNA sequence: TGTGCCAGCAGTGAAAGGGACAGGGCTTACGAGCAGTACTTC.

The sample holds one count of this clone. The CDR3: CASRPTGVGTGELFF. The CDR3, as DNA: TGTGCCAGCAGACCGACAGGGGTGGGCACCGGGGAGCTGTTTTTT. The V gene is TRBV27, the J gene TRBJ2-2; 8 positions agree with TRBD1. Trimming cost V 6 bases and J 4 bases; bases outside gene matches: 7. The CDR3 runs 15 residues. Per germline, CDR1 MNHEY and CDR2 SMNVEV (reference sequence).

This chain connects TRBV27 to TRBJ2-3; 13 nucleotides agree with TRBD2. Unmatched junction bases numbered 2, after V lost 3 bases and J lost 2 bases. The germline CDR1 and CDR2 sequences are MNHEY and SMNVEV (reference sequence). CDR3 length equals 16 residues. The CDR3 is CASSFGTSGTTDTQYF. CDR3 DNA: TGTGCCAGCAGTTTCGGGACTAGCGGGACCACAGATACGCAGTATTTT.

The CDR3 DNA sequence: TGTGCCAGTAGTATCTTTAGCGGGAGGGTCAGAACCGGGGAGCTGTTTTTT. Its translation is CASSIFSGRVRTGELFF. The chain employs TRBV19 and TRBJ2-2, with 11 positions matching TRBD2. This CDR3 spans 17 amino acids. CDR1 and CDR2 from the germline V gene are LNHDA and SQIVND (reference sequence). V dropped 3 bases and J dropped 5; count of bases not matched to a gene: 8. The complete variable domain, with remaining parts taken from reference TRBV19 and TRBJ2-2, reads DGGITQSPKYLFRKEGQNVTLSCEQNLNHDAMYWYRQDPGQGLRLIYYSQIVNDFQKGDIAEGYSVSREKKESFPLTVTSAQKNPTAFYLCASSIFSGRVRTGELFFGEGSRLTVL.

The V and J genes are TRBV5-1 and TRBJ2-7, with TRBD1 matching over 8 bases. The J segment lost 0 bases and the V segment lost 4 bases, leaving 9 bases of the junction unmatched. The CDR3 covers 16 residues. Per the germline V gene, CDR1 is SGHRS and CDR2 is YFSETQ. CDR3 sequence (DNA): TGCGCCAGCAGCCTTTACGGACAGGGTGGCTCCTACGAGCAGTACTTC. It is translated as CASSLYGQGGSYEQYF.

This chain uses TRBV7-3 with TRBJ1-6; D might be TRBD1 (6 bases). The V and J ends lost 0 bases and 7 bases respectively, with 13 bases between them. This CDR3 has 16 amino acids. Germline-derived CDR1 and CDR2 are SGHTA and FQGTGA. The CDR3 nucleotides are TGTGCCAGCAGCTTAACGGCGACAGGCGCAAATTCACCCCTCCACTTT. Its protein product is CASSLTATGANSPLHF.

The rearrangement joins TRBV27 to TRBJ2-7; tentatively, D is TRBD2 (5 bases). The CDR3 covers 15 residues. Per germline, CDR1 MNHEY and CDR2 SMNVEV (reference sequence). V shed 6 bases and J shed 3 bases, with 18 bases lying between them. The CDR3 nucleotides read TGTGCCAGCAGCCCCCGGAGCGGAGGACGCTACGAGCAGTACTTC. This translates into CASSPRSGGRYEQYF.

This rearrangement joins TRBV29-1 to TRBJ2-7; D uncertain. This CDR3 has 13 amino acids. Germline assignment: CDR1 SQVTM and CDR2 ANQGSEA. V was shortened by 7 bases and J by 3 bases, with 16 bases between the two germline ends. DNA of the CDR3: TGCAGCGCCCGAGGCGGTCGGTTCTACGAGCAGTACTTC. Its protein is CSARGGRFYEQYF.

Turning to this clone: An end of the junction does not agree with germline; a read error may underlie this. The sample carries other DNA sequences with the same CDR3. The chain links TRBV7-7 to TRBJ2-1; TRBD2 matches 11 bases. Germline CDR1 and CDR2: SSHAT and FNYEAQ (reference sequence). This CDR3 region has 15 residues. The CDR3 sequence: CASSLGLAGGNEQFF. CDR3 nucleotide sequence: TGTGCTAGCAGCTTAGGGCTAGCGGGAGGCAATGAGCAGTTCTTC.

The chain joins TRBV19 to TRBJ1-2, with 8 bases matching TRBD1. This CDR3 is built from 12 residues. CDR1 and CDR2 (germline): LNHDA, SQIVND (reference sequence). J lost 8 bases, V lost 5 bases, and 4 bases had no gene match. CDR3 nucleotides: TGTGCCAGTAGTTTTCGACAGGGGGGCTACACCTTC. Its protein is CASSFRQGGYTF.

This rearrangement joins TRBV7-2 to TRBJ1-1; 12 bases align to TRBD1. Germline V lookup: CDR1 SGHTA, CDR2 FQGNSA. V was clipped by 4 bases and J by 7 bases; unmatched bases: 7. The CDR3 is 15 amino acids. CDR3 sequence reads: CASSWGQGAKVEAFF. As DNA, the CDR3 is TGTGCCAGCAGCTGGGGACAGGGGGCAAAGGTTGAAGCTTTCTTT.

The chain carries TRBV28 and TRBJ1-1, with D perhaps TRBD1 (6 bases). This CDR3 contains 14 residues. In germline, CDR1 is MDHEN, CDR2 SYDVKM. V lost 6 bases and J 2 bases, leaving 13 bases between the germline ends. The CDR3 DNA follows: TGTGCCAGCAGCACGGACAGCGGAAACACTGAAGCTTTCTTT. Residues: CASSTDSGNTEAFF. The full variable domain, with the rest looked up from reference TRBV28 and TRBJ1-1, is DVKVTQSSRYLVKRTGEKVFLECVQDMDHENMFWYRQDPGLGLRLIYFSYDVKMKEKGDIPEGYSVSREKKERFSLILESASTNQTSMYLCASSTDSGNTEAFFGQGTRLTVV.

This chain uses TRBV19 with TRBJ1-5; 8 bases align to TRBD1. Germline values: CDR1 LNHDA, CDR2 SQIVND (reference sequence). This CDR3 is 16 amino acids long. The V segment lost 6 bases and the J segment 1 base; nucleotides outside the gene matches: 8. CDR3 in amino acids: CASSPWTGLSNQPQHF. The CDR3, as DNA: TGTGCCAGTAGCCCTTGGACAGGGCTGAGCAATCAGCCCCAGCATTTT. Based on the CDR3 plus reference TRBV19 and TRBJ1-5, the full variable domain is DGGITQSPKYLFRKEGQNVTLSCEQNLNHDAMYWYRQDPGQGLRLIYYSQIVNDFQKGDIAEGYSVSREKKESFPLTVTSAQKNPTAFYLCASSPWTGLSNQPQHFGDGTRLSIL.